Sequencing of this T cell receptor beta chain was carried out in a study of cytomegalovirus exposure and HLA in healthy donors. Study results and limitations: As a later analysis revealed, the rate of TCR association differed by HLA locus, with DRB1 most and HLA-C fewest. Among TCR beta chains, those listed as cytomegalovirus-associated numbered around 160.

The PCR contained 60 Vbeta and 13 Jbeta primers. Some clones are missing from TCRdb's copy, which holds only in-frame ones; the method was immunoSEQ multiplex PCR. The table shows some 130,000 clones, with more than 70% occurring only once. With 2 bases removed from V and 7 bases from J, the gap between germline ends came to 9 bases. This CDR3 spans 12 amino acids. Germline lookup yields CDR1 SQVTM and CDR2 ANQGSEA. As concerns this clone: Its antigen is not known.

The J gene is TRBJ2-1, the V gene TRBV29-1; a possible D gene is TRBD2 (6 bases). The TCR sequence derives from a man under 40 in good health and CMV-seronegative. The sequenced sample was PBMCs. The CDR3 protein is CSVERDWNEQFF. The CDR3 DNA reads TGCAGCGTTGAAAGGGACTGGAATGAGCAGTTCTTC.